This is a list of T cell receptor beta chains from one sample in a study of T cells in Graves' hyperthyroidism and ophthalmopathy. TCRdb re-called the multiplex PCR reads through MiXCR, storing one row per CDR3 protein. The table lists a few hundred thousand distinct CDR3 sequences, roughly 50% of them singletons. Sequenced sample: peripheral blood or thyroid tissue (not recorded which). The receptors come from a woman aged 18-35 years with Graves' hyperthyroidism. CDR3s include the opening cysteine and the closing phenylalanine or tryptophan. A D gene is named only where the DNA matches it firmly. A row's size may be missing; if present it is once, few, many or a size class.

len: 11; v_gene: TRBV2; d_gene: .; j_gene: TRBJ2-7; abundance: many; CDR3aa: CASTRDYEQYF; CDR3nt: TGTGCCAGCACTAGAGACTACGAGCAGTACTTC
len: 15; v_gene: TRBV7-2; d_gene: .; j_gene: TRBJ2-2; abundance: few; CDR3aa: CASSSRDTNTGELFF; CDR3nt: TGTGCCAGCAGCTCCCGGGACACGAACACCGGGGAGCTGTTTTTT
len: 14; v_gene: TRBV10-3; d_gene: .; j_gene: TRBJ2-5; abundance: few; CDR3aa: CASSYSISAETQYF; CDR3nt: TGTGCCAGCAGTTACTCGATCAGTGCAGAGACCCAGTACTTC
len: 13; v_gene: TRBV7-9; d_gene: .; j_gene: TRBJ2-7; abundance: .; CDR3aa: CASSFGLSNEQYF; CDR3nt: TGTGCCAGCAGCTTTGGACTTAGCAACGAGCAGTACTTC
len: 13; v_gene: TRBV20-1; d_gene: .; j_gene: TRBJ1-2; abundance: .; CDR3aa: CSARGRQPYGYTF; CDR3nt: TGCAGTGCTAGAGGCCGCCAGCCCTATGGCTACACCTTC
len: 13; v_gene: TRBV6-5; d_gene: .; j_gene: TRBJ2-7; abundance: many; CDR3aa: CASRTQEFDEQYF; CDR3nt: TGTGCCAGCAGGACTCAGGAATTTGACGAGCAGTACTTC
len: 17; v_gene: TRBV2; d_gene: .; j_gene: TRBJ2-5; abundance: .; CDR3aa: CASSDPSTGRERETQYF; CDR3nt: TGTGCCAGCAGCGACCCGTCCACGGGGCGCGAGAGAGAGACCCAGTACTTC
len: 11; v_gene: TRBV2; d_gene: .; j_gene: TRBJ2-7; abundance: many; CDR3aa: CASTRGYEQYF; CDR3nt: TGTGCCAGCACCAGGGGCTACGAGCAGTACTTC
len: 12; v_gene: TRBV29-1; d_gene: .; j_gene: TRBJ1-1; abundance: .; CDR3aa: CSVERAQSEAFF; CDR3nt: TGCAGCGTTGAAAGGGCACAATCTGAAGCTTTCTTT
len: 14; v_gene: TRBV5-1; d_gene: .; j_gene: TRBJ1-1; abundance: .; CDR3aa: CASSFRVMNTEAFF; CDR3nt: TGCGCCAGCAGCTTTCGAGTCATGAACACTGAAGCTTTCTTT
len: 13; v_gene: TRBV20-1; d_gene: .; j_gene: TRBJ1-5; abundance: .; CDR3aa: CSANRVSNQPQHF; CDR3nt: TGCAGTGCCAACAGAGTTAGCAATCAGCCCCAGCATTTT
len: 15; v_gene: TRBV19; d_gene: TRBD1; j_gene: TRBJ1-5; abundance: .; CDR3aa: CASSTDRGHGQPQHF; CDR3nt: TGTGCCAGTAGTACGGACAGGGGGCACGGTCAGCCCCAGCATTTT
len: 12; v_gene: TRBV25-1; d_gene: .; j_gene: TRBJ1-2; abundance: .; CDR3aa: CASGQPPLGYTF; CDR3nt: TGTGCCAGCGGACAACCTCCGTTAGGCTACACCTTC
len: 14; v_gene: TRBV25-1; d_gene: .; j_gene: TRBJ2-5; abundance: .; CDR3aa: CASTRKLIQETQYF; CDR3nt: TGTGCCAGCACTAGGAAGCTTATACAAGAGACCCAGTACTTC
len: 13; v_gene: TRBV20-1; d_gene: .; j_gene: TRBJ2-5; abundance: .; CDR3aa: CSAYLGDQETQYF; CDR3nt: TGCAGTGCTTACCTGGGGGACCAAGAGACCCAGTACTTC
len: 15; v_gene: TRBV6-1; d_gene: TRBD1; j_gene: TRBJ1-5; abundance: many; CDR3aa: CASSPDRGSNQPQHF; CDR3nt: TGTGCCAGCAGTCCAGACAGGGGAAGCAATCAGCCCCAGCATTTT
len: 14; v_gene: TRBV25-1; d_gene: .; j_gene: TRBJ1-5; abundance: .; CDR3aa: CASSSPSSNQPQHF; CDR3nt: TGTGCCAGCAGTTCACCAAGTAGCAATCAGCCCCAGCATTTT
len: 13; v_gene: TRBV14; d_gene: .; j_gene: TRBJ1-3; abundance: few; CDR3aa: CASSPLTRNTIYF; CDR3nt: TGTGCCAGCAGCCCCCTGACGCGGAACACCATATATTTT
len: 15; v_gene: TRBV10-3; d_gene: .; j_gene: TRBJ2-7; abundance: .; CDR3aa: CAISETWGYWSEQYF; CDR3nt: TGTGCCATCAGTGAAACGTGGGGGTATTGGAGCGAGCAGTACTTC
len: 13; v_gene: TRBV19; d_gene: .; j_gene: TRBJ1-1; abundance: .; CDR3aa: CASSLRAGAEAFF; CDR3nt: TGTGCCAGTAGTTTACGAGCGGGGGCTGAAGCTTTCTTT
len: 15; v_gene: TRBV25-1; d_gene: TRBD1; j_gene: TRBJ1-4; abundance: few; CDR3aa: CASSDRQGVVEKLFF; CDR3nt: TGTGCCAGCAGTGATCGACAGGGCGTAGTTGAAAAACTGTTTTTT
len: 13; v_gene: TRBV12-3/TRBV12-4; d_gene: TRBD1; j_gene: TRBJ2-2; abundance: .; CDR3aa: CASRGTGAGELFF; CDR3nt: TGTGCCAGCAGGGGGACAGGGGCCGGGGAGCTGTTTTTT
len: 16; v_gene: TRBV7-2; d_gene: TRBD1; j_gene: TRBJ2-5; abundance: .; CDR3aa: CASSLAKGGTGETQYF; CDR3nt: TGTGCCAGCAGCTTAGCGAAGGGCGGGACAGGGGAGACCCAGTACTTC
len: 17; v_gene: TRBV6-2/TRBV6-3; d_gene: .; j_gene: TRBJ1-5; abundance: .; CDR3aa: CASSYSGAGASNQPQHF; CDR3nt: TGTGCCAGCAGTTACTCCGGGGCAGGGGCCAGCAATCAGCCCCAGCATTTT
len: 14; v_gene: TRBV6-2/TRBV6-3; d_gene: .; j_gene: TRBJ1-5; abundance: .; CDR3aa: CASSPGNVNQPQHF; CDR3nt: TGTGCCAGCAGTCCAGGGAATGTAAATCAGCCCCAGCATTTT
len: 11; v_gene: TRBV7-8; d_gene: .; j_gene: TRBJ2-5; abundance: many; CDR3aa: CASSFAKTQYF; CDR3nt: TGTGCCAGCAGCTTCGCAAAGACCCAGTACTTC
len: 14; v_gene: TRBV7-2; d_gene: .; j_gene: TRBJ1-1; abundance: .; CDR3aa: CASSSDPAGKEAFF; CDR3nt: TGTGCCAGCAGCTCGGACCCGGCAGGGAAGGAAGCTTTCTTT
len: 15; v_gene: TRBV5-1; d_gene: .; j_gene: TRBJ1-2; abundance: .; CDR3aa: CASSLRQGSNYGYTF; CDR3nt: TGCGCCAGCAGCTTGAGGCAGGGATCGAACTATGGCTACACCTTC
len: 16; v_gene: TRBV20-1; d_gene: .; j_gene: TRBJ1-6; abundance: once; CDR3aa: CSASRSPGRASSPLHF; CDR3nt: TGCAGTGCCAGCAGGTCACCGGGCCGAGCAAGCTCACCCCTCCACTTT
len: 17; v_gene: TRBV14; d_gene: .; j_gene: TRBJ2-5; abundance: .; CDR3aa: CASSQVVPGSAEETQYF; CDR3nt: TGTGCCAGCAGCCAAGTGGTTCCGGGGAGTGCCGAGGAGACCCAGTACTTC
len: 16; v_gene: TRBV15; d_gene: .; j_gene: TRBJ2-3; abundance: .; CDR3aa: CATSARRSGITDTQYF; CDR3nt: TGTGCCACCAGCGCCCGGAGGTCGGGGATCACAGATACGCAGTATTTT
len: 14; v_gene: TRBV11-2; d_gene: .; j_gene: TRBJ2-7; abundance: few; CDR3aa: CASSYGLGVYEQYF; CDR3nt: TGTGCCAGCAGTTACGGGCTGGGTGTCTACGAGCAGTACTTC
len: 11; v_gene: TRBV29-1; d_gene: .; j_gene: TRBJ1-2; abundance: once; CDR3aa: CSVVTLGGYTF; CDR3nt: TGCAGCGTTGTCACACTAGGGGGCTACACCTTC
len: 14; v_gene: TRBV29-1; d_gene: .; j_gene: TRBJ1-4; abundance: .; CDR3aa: CSGSTGSTNEKLFF; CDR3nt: TGCAGCGGTTCCACAGGGTCAACTAATGAAAAACTGTTTTTT
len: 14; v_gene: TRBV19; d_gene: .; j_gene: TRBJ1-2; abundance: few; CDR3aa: CASSIDQLDYGYTF; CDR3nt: TGTGCCAGTAGTATAGATCAGTTGGACTATGGCTACACCTTC
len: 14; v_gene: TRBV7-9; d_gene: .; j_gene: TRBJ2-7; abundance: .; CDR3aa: CASSLGDGPYEQYF; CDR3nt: TGTGCCAGCAGCTTAGGGGACGGGCCCTACGAGCAGTACTTC
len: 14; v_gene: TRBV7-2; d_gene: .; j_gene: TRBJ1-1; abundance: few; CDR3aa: CASSARQGNTEAFF; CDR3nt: TGTGCCAGCAGCGCTAGGCAGGGGAACACTGAAGCTTTCTTT
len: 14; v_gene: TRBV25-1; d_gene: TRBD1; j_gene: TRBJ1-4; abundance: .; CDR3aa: CASRGDRGNEKLFF; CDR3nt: TGTGCCAGCAGGGGGGACAGGGGGAATGAAAAACTGTTTTTT
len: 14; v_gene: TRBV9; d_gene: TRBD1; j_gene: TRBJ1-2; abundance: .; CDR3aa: CASSAWDSPYGYTF; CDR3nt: TGTGCCAGCAGCGCCTGGGACAGCCCCTATGGCTACACCTTC
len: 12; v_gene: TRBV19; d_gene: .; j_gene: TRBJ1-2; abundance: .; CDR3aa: CASSPSEAGYTF; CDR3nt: TGTGCCAGTAGTCCGTCAGAGGCTGGCTACACCTTC
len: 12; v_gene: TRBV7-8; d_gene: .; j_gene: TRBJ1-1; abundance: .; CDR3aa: CASSSGPGEAFF; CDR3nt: TGTGCCAGCAGCTCGGGTCCCGGTGAAGCTTTCTTT
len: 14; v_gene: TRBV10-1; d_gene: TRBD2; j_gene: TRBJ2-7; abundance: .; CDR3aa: CASVEPSGINEQYF; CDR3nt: TGCGCCAGCGTTGAACCTAGCGGGATAAACGAGCAGTACTTC
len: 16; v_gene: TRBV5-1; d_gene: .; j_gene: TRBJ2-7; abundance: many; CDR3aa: CASSSRQGGNTYEQYF; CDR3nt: TGCGCCAGCAGCTCCAGACAGGGAGGGAACACCTACGAGCAGTACTTC
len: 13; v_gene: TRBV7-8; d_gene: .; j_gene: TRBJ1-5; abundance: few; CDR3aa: CASSLFDNQPQHF; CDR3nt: TGTGCCAGCAGCTTATTTGACAATCAGCCCCAGCATTTT
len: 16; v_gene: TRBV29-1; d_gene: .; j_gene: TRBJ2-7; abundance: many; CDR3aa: CSVVSTWDTLAYEQYF; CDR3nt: TGCAGCGTTGTCTCAACGTGGGACACCCTAGCCTACGAGCAGTACTTC
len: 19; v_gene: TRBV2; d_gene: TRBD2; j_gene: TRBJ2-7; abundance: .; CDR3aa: CASSTPGLAGGPGLLEQYF; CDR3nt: TGTGCCAGCAGTACGCCGGGACTAGCGGGAGGGCCGGGTTTGCTCGAGCAGTACTTC
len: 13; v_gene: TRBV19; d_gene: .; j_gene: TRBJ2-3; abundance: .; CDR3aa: CASKGTVTDTQYF; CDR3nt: TGTGCCAGTAAAGGCACCGTTACAGATACGCAGTATTTT
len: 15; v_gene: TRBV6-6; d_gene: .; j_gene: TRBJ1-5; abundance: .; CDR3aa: CASSYSGHPNQPQHF; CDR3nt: TGTGCCAGCAGTTACTCGGGACACCCAAATCAACCCCAGCATTTT
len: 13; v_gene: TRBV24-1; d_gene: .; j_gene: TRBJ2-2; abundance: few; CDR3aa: CATSPTRAGELFF; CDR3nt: TGTGCCACCAGTCCAACGAGGGCCGGGGAGCTGTTTTTT
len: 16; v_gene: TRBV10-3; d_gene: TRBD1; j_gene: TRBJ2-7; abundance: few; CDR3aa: CASSYGTDSRAYEQYF; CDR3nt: TGTGCCAGCAGTTACGGGACAGACAGTCGTGCCTACGAGCAGTACTTC